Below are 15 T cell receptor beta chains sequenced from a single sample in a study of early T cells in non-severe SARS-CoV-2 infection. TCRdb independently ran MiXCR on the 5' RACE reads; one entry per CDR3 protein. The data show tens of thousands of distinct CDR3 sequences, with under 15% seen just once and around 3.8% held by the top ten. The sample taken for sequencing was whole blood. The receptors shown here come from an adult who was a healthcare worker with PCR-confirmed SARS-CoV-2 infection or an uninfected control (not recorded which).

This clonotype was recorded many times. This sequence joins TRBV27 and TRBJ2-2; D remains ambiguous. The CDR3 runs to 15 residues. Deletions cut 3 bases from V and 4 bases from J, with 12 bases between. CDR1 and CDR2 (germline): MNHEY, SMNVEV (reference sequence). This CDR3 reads CASSLIRNPTGELFF. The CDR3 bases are TGTGCCAGCAGTTTGATCAGGAATCCCACCGGGGAGCTGTTTTTT.

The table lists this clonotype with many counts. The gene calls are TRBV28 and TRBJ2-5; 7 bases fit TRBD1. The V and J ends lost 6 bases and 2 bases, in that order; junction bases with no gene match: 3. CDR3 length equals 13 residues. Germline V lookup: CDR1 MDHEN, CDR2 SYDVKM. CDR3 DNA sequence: TGTGCCAGCAGGACAGGGAGTCAAGAGACCCAGTACTTC. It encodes CASRTGSQETQYF.

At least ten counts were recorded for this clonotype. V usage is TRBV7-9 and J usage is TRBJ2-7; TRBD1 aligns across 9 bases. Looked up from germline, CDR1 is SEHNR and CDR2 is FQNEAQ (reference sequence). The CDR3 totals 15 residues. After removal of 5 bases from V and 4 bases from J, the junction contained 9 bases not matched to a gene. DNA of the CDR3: TGTGCCAGCAGCCCGGGGACAGGGCCCCTTTACGAGCAGTACTTC. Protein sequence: CASSPGTGPLYEQYF.

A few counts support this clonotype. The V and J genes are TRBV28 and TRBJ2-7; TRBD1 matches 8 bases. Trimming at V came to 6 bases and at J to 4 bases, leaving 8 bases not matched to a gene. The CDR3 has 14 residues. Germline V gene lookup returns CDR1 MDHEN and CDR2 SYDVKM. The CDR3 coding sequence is TGTGCCAGCAGCATCGAGGACAGGGCGTACGAGCAGTACTTC. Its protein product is CASSIEDRAYEQYF.

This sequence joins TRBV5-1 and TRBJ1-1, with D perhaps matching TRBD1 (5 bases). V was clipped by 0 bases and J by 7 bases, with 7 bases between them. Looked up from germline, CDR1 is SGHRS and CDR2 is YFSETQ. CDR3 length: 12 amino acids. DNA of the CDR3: TGCGCCAGCAGCTTGGTGGGACGTGAAGCTTTCTTT. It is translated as CASSLVGREAFF.

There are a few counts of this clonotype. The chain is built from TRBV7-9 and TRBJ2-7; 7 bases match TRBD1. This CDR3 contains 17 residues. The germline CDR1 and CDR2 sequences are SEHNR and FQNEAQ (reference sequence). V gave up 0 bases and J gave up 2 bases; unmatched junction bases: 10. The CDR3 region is CASSLAIATGDPYEQYF. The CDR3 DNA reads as TGTGCCAGCAGCTTAGCAATAGCCACAGGGGACCCCTACGAGCAGTACTTC. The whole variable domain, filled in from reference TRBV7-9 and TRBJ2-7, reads DTGVSQNPRHKITKRGQNVTFRCDPISEHNRLYWYRQTLGQGPEFLTYFQNEAQLEKSRLLSDRFSAERPKGSFSTLEIQRTEQGDSAMYLCASSLAIATGDPYEQYFGPGTRLTVT.

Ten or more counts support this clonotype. The CDR3 sequence is CASSSDRGETQYF. The DNA for the CDR3 is TGCGCCAGCAGTTCCGACAGGGGAGAGACCCAGTACTTC. This chain connects TRBV5-1 to TRBJ2-5; 8 nucleotides line up with TRBD1. The germline gives CDR1 SGHRS, CDR2 YFSETQ. V shed 5 bases, J shed 4 bases, and the junction held 4 bases outside the gene matches. The CDR3 has 13 amino acids.

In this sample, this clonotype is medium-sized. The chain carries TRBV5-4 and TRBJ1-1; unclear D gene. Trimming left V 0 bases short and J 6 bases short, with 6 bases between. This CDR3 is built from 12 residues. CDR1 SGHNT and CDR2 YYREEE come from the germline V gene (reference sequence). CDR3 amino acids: CASSLDSAEAFF. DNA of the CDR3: TGTGCCAGCAGCTTGGATTCGGCTGAAGCTTTCTTT.

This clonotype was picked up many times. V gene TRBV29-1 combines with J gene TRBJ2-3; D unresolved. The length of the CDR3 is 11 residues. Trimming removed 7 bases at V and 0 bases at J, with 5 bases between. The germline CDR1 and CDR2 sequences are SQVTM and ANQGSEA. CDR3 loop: CSARSTDTQYF. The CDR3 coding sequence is TGCAGCGCTCGAAGCACAGATACGCAGTATTTT.

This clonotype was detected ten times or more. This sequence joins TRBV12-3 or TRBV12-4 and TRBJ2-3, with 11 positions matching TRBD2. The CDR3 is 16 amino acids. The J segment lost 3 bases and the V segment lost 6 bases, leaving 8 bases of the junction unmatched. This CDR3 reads CASSLGLAEGTDTQYF. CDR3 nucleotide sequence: TGTGCCAGCAGCCTGGGACTAGCGGAGGGGACAGATACGCAGTATTTT.

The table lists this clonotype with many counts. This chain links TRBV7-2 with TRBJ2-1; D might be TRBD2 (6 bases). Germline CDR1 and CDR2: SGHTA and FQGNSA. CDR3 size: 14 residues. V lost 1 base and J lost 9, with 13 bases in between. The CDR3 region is CASSLGSGFGEQFF. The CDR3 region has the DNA TGTGCCAGCAGCTTAGGTAGCGGTTTCGGTGAGCAGTTCTTC.

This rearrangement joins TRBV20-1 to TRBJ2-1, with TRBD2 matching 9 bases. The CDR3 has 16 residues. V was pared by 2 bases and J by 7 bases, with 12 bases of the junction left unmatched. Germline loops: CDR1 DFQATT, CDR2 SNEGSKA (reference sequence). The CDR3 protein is CSARPLRAGGRNEQFF. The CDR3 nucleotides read TGCAGTGCTAGACCCCTTCGGGCGGGAGGGCGAAATGAGCAGTTCTTC.

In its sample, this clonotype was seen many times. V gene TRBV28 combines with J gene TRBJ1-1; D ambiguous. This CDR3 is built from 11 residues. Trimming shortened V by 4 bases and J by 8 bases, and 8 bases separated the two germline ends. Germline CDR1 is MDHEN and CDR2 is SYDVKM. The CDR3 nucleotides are TGTGCCAGCAGTTCCGGCGGCGAAGCTTTCTTT. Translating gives CASSSGGEAFF.

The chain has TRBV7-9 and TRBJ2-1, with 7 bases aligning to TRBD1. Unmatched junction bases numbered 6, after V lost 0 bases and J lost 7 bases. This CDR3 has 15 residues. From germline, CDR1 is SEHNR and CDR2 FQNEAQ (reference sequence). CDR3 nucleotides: TGTGCCAGCAGCTTAGCTAGGGGGCTAACGAATGAGCAGTTCTTC. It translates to CASSLARGLTNEQFF.

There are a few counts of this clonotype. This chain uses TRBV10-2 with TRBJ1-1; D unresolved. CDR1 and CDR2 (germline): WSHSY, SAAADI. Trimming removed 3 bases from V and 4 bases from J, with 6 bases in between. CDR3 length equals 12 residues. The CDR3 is CASSEFSTEAFF. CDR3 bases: TGCGCCAGCAGTGAATTTAGCACTGAAGCTTTCTTT.